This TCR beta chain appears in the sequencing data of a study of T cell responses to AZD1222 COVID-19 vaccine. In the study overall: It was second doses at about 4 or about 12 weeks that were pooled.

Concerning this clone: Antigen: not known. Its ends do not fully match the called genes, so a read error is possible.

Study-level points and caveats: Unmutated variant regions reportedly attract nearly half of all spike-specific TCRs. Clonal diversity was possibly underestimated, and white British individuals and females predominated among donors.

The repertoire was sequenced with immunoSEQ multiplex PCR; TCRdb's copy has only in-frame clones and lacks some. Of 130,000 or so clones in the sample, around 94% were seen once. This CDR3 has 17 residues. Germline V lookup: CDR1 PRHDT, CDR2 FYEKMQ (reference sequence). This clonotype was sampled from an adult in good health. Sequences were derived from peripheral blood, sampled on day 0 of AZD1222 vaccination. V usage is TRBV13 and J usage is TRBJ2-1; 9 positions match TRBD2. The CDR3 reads CASSPRRAGTSYDEQFF. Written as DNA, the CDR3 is TGTGCCAGCAGCCCACGACGAGCCGGGACTAGCTACGATGAGCAGTTCTTC. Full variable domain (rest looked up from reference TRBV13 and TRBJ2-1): AAGVIQSPRHLIKEKRETATLKCYPIPRHDTVYWYQQGPGQDPQFLISFYEKMQSDKGSIPDRFSAQQFSDYHSELNMSSLELGDSALYFCASSPRRAGTSYDEQFFGPGTRLTVL.